These T cell receptor beta chains were read from a single sample in a study of T cells in Graves' hyperthyroidism and ophthalmopathy. TCRdb ran MiXCR on the multiplex PCR reads and lists one entry per CDR3 protein. The sample records 40,000 to 65,000 distinct CDR3 sequences, roughly 50% being singletons. The sample taken for sequencing was blood. These receptors originate from a woman aged 50 to 65 with Graves' ophthalmopathy. Each CDR3 is given with its conserved first and last residue. A D gene is named only where the DNA matches it firmly. Clone size appears in some rows only: once, few, many, or a class for an expanded clone.

J,D,length,V,size,DNA,CDR3
TRBJ1-1,TRBD1,15,TRBV5-1,few,TGCGCCAGCTCCACGGGGGCAGGGGGCCGGCCTGAAGCTTTCTTT,CASSTGAGGRPEAFF
TRBJ1-5,-,12,TRBV12-3/TRBV12-4,-,TGTGCCAGCAGTTCCATCGGACAGACCCAGCATTTT,CASSSIGQTQHF
TRBJ2-7,TRBD2,17,TRBV14,many,TGTGCCAGCAGCCAAGGGGCTAGCGGGGGGTACTCCTACGAGCAGTACTTC,CASSQGASGGYSYEQYF
TRBJ2-3,-,13,TRBV20-1,many,TGCAGTGCTGCCGGGACCTTTCAGGATACGCAGTATTTT,CSAAGTFQDTQYF
TRBJ2-1,TRBD2,13,TRBV24-1,-,TGTGCCACCAGTGTCGGGGGGACTAAAGAGCAGTTCTTC,CATSVGGTKEQFF
TRBJ2-7,TRBD1,15,TRBV6-1,-,TGTGCCAGCAGAGGACAGGGGGTTTTTTCCTACGAGCAGTACTTC,CASRGQGVFSYEQYF
TRBJ2-2,TRBD2,20,TRBV7-2,-,TGTGCCAGCAGCGTAGGGTCATGGGCTAGCGGGAGATGGGACACCGGGGAGCTGTTTTTT,CASSVGSWASGRWDTGELFF
TRBJ2-7,-,13,TRBV11-2,many,TGTGCCAGCAGCTTAGTCGCCAATTACGAGCAGTACTTC,CASSLVANYEQYF
TRBJ2-1,-,15,TRBV12-3/TRBV12-4,-,TGTGCCAGCGGTGAAGCTTCGGTAGCCTACAATGAGCAGTTCTTC,CASGEASVAYNEQFF
TRBJ1-2,-,13,TRBV11-1,many,TGTGCCAGCAGCCCGCGGCCTAACTATGGCTACACCTTC,CASSPRPNYGYTF
TRBJ2-5,-,13,TRBV5-1,many,TGCGCCAGCAGTAGGCAGAGGGGGGAGACCCAGTACTTC,CASSRQRGETQYF
TRBJ2-7,TRBD2,15,TRBV11-1,many,TGTGCCAGCAGCGCGAGCGGGGGGATGACCTACGAGCAGTACTTC,CASSASGGMTYEQYF
TRBJ1-5,-,15,TRBV2,many,TGTGCCAGCAGTGCTGGACCCGAAGGCAATCAGCCCCAGCATTTT,CASSAGPEGNQPQHF
TRBJ2-5,TRBD2,16,TRBV24-1,-,TGTGCCACCAGTGGACGTAGCGGGAACCAGGAGTGGACCCAGTACTTC,CATSGRSGNQEWTQYF
TRBJ2-3,-,14,TRBV29-1,-,TGCAGCGTTGAGGGGACGGAAAACTACAATGAGCAGTATTTT,CSVEGTENYNEQYF
TRBJ2-3,TRBD2,17,TRBV7-9,-,TGTGCCAGCAGCTTAGGTTCACTAGCGGGAGGGACAGATACGCAGTATTTT,CASSLGSLAGGTDTQYF
TRBJ2-7,TRBD1,19,TRBV11-2,many,TGTGCCAGCAGCTTAAGGGGGATAGACAGGGGGCAATACGTACACGAGCAGTACTTC,CASSLRGIDRGQYVHEQYF
TRBJ2-5,TRBD2,16,TRBV6-2/TRBV6-3,many,TGTGCCAGCAGTTTTCGAACCGGCGGGAGAGGGGAGACCCAGTACTTC,CASSFRTGGRGETQYF
TRBJ1-5,-,16,TRBV12-3/TRBV12-4,-,TGTGCCGTTAAGGGTTTGGGAAAACTGTCCACTCGGCCCCAGCATTTT,CAVKGLGKLSTRPQHF
TRBJ2-3,TRBD2,14,TRBV19,-,TGTGCCAGTAGTGGGGCGGGGGGCACAGATACGCAGTATTTT,CASSGAGGTDTQYF
TRBJ2-1,TRBD1,14,TRBV28,many,TGTGCCAGCAGTACTTTGACAGGGATCAATGAGCAGTTCTTC,CASSTLTGINEQFF
TRBJ1-4,TRBD1,13,TRBV20-1,-,TGCAGTGCTAGTCAGGGGGCCGGTGAAAAACTGTTTTTT,CSASQGAGEKLFF
TRBJ2-7,-,15,TRBV20-1,many,TGCAGTGCTAGAGACGCCGGGACCGGGTCCTACGAGCAGTACTTC,CSARDAGTGSYEQYF
TRBJ1-2,-,14,TRBV5-6,many,TGTGCCAGCAGCCGAGGGGGGACGGACTATGGCTACACCTTC,CASSRGGTDYGYTF
TRBJ2-1,TRBD1,14,TRBV7-9,-,TGTGCAGCAGCTCCGGGACAGGGGGCCAATGAGCAGTTCTTC,CAAAPGQGANEQFF
TRBJ1-5,TRBD1,15,TRBV6-5,many,TGTGCCAGCAGTTACTTGGGGACAGGGGATCAGCCCCAGCATTTT,CASSYLGTGDQPQHF
TRBJ2-7,-,13,TRBV19,-,TGTGCCAGTAGTGATCCTTTTGGGCCCCGCCGGACCTTC,CASSDPFGPRRTF
TRBJ2-7,-,13,TRBV19,-,TGTGCCAGTAGTGTTTATAGCGTCGGCGAGCAGTACTTC,CASSVYSVGEQYF
TRBJ1-4,-,12,TRBV24-1,-,TGTGCCACGCCCGGCGGGGGCGAAAAACTGTTTTTT,CATPGGGEKLFF
TRBJ2-1,TRBD1,18,TRBV9,-,TGTGCCAGCAGCACTAGTCGGACACGGACAGGGGCGTACAATGAGCAGTTCTTC,CASSTSRTRTGAYNEQFF
TRBJ2-7,-,15,TRBV2,many,TGTGCCAGCAGTGAAGGCTTGCAGTCCTCCTACGAGCAGTACTTC,CASSEGLQSSYEQYF
TRBJ1-4,TRBD1,15,TRBV7-2,-,TGTGCCAGCAGCCCCGGCCAGGGGGCGGTTGGAAAACTGTTCTTT,CASSPGQGAVGKLFF
TRBJ1-6,TRBD1,15,TRBV7-2,many,TGTGCCAGCAGCTTAGCAGGACAGGTTAATTCACCCCTCCACTTT,CASSLAGQVNSPLHF
TRBJ1-2,-,12,TRBV7-2,-,TGTGCCAGCAGCTTAGTGGGCATCGTCTACACCTTC,CASSLVGIVYTF
TRBJ2-2,-,15,TRBV24-1,many,TGTGCCACCAGTGTGGGGGGGCAGAACACCGGGGAGCTGTTTTTT,CATSVGGQNTGELFF
TRBJ2-2,-,14,TRBV4-1,many,TGCGCCAGCAGCCAAGGCATTGGCACCGGGGAGCTGTTTTTT,CASSQGIGTGELFF
TRBJ2-5,-,18,TRBV7-9,-,TGTGCCAGCAGCTTAGGGGTTGGCTCTGGCCGCAGGGAGGAGACCCAGTATTTC,CASSLGVGSGRREETQYF
TRBJ1-1,-,18,TRBV20-1,-,TGCAGTGTTAGAGATCCAACTGGGGCAGGGAGGTCGAACACTGAAGCTCTCTTT,CSVRDPTGAGRSNTEALF
TRBJ1-6,TRBD1,17,TRBV7-2,-,TGTGCCAGCAGCTTAGCAACCGGGACAGGGGAGAATTCACCCCTCCACTTT,CASSLATGTGENSPLHF
TRBJ2-1,TRBD1,16,TRBV15,many,TGTGCCACCAGCAGAGATAAGGGGACAGGGTGGAATGAGCAGTTCTTC,CATSRDKGTGWNEQFF
TRBJ1-2,-,14,TRBV27,many,TGTGCCAGCAGTTCCTCATTCTTCAACTATGGCTACACCTTC,CASSSSFFNYGYTF